These 24 T cell receptor beta chains originate from one sample sequenced in a study of CD8 T cells in Susac syndrome. After extraction with the RNeasy kit, 0.5 to 1 ug of the RNA was reverse transcribed using random hexamers. One entry per CDR3 protein results from TCRdb running MiXCR on the immunoSEQ multiplex PCR reads. The sample records roughly 150,000 distinct CDR3 sequences, around 95% being singletons. The material sequenced was CD4+ T cells from PBMCs. The receptors come from a human donor with Susac syndrome.

Here the CDR3 DNA reads TGTGCCTGGACCGGGACAGTTGGCTACACCTTC. It translates to CAWTGTVGYTF. The chain uses TRBV30 and TRBJ1-2; 7 positions agree with TRBD1. The CDR3 is 11 amino acids. Germline CDR1 is GTSNPN and CDR2 is SVGIG (reference sequence). Losses at the gene ends were 4 bases for V and 7 bases for J; bases not matched to a gene: 3. The complete variable domain, with remaining parts taken from reference TRBV30 and TRBJ1-2, reads SQTIHQWPATLVQPVGSPLSLECTVEGTSNPNLYWYRQAAGRGLQLLFYSVGIGQISSEVPQNLSASRPQDRQFILSSKKLLLSDSGFYLCAWTGTVGYTFGSGTRLTVV.

This rearrangement joins TRBV12-3 or TRBV12-4 to TRBJ1-2, with D perhaps matching TRBD1 (6 bases). This CDR3 contains 12 residues. V was clipped by 6 bases and J by 8 bases, with 13 bases between them. CDR3 in amino acids: CASSAGAAGYTF. The CDR3 DNA reads as TGTGCCAGCAGCGCAGGGGCGGCGGGCTACACCTTC.

This clonotype was recorded only once. V gene TRBV20-1 combines with J gene TRBJ1-2; no reliable D call. The CDR3 sequence is 12 residues long. CDR1 is DFQATT and CDR2 is SNEGSKA in the germline V gene (reference sequence). The CDR3 reads CSSGASRYGYTF. The CDR3, as DNA: TGCAGCTCTGGAGCCTCTCGCTATGGCTACACCTTC.

The gene calls are TRBV7-9 and TRBJ2-5; D is ambiguous. Trimming pared 5 bases from V and 2 bases from J, leaving 12 bases between. Looked up from germline, CDR1 is SEHNR and CDR2 is FQNEAQ (reference sequence). The CDR3 is made up of 14 amino acids. The CDR3 region is CASSLRTEQETQYF. The CDR3 DNA sequence: TGTGCCAGCAGCCTTCGGACGGAACAAGAGACCCAGTACTTC.

The chain joins TRBV25-1 to TRBJ2-5; 10 bases line up with TRBD2. Per the germline V gene, CDR1 is MGHDK and CDR2 is SYGVNS. With 8 bases clipped from V and 2 bases from J, the junction kept 8 bases outside the gene matches. This CDR3 is built from 15 residues. The CDR3 protein is CASHPSGGAQETQYF. The CDR3 DNA sequence: TGTGCCAGCCATCCCAGCGGGGGGGCACAAGAGACCCAGTACTTC.

The V call is TRBV29-1, the J call TRBJ1-2; D is possibly TRBD1 (5 bases). The CDR3 runs to 13 residues. V gave up 4 bases and J gave up 4 bases, with 13 bases separating them. In germline, CDR1 is SQVTM, CDR2 ANQGSEA. Written as DNA, the CDR3 is TGCAGCGTTGGGCGGGGCCCTCTCTATGGCTACACCTTC. This gives the protein CSVGRGPLYGYTF.

The chain joins TRBV7-3 to TRBJ2-2; weak D call: TRBD2 (6 bases). This CDR3 contains 13 residues. V was cut by 8 bases and J by 2 bases, with 9 bases left in between. CDR1 SGHTA and CDR2 FQGTGA come from the germline V gene. The CDR3 sequence is CASGDSNTGELFF. Written as DNA, the CDR3 is TGTGCCAGCGGGGACTCTAACACCGGGGAGCTGTTTTTT.

The rearrangement uses TRBV4-2 and TRBJ1-1, with 9 bases that match TRBD1. V lost 0 bases and J lost 4; bases outside the gene matches: 9. Germline-derived CDR1 and CDR2 are LGHNA and YNFKEQ. The CDR3 has 17 amino acids. In nucleotides, the CDR3 is TGTGCCAGCAGCCAAGATTCAAGGGACAGGGTGGCCACTGAAGCTTTCTTT. Its translation is CASSQDSRDRVATEAFF.

This clonotype was detected only once. The chain has TRBV15 and TRBJ2-1; D is perhaps TRBD1 or TRBD2 (6 bases each). Germline CDR1 is LNHNV and CDR2 is YYDKDF (reference sequence). Between the trimmed V and J ends, which lost 5 bases and 3 bases, there was a span of 17 bases. This CDR3 has 16 amino acids. The CDR3 protein is CATSLILGGYYNEQFF. For the CDR3, the DNA is TGTGCCACCAGCCTAATCCTAGGGGGGTACTACAATGAGCAGTTCTTC.

The genes are TRBV7-9 and TRBJ2-6; D is unresolved. V lost 3 bases and J lost 4, with 13 bases in between. This CDR3 comprises 16 residues. Germline V gene data show CDR1 as SEHNR and CDR2 as FQNEAQ (reference sequence). CDR3 region: CASSFERGTGANVLTF. The CDR3 DNA follows: TGTGCCAGCAGCTTTGAAAGAGGAACCGGGGCCAACGTCCTGACTTTC.

This clonotype showed up just once. The gene calls are TRBV20-1 and TRBJ2-5; D gene uncertain. This CDR3 is 12 amino acids long. Looked up from germline, CDR1 is DFQATT and CDR2 is SNEGSKA (reference sequence). Trimming shortened V by 5 bases and J by 5 bases, and 12 bases separated the two germline ends. The CDR3 sequence: CSAFSQGETQYF. CDR3 coding DNA: TGCAGTGCTTTTTCTCAAGGGGAGACCCAGTACTTC.

CDR3 loop: CASSSTTNYGYTF. CDR3 bases: TGTGCCAGCAGCTCAACAACTAACTATGGCTACACCTTC. J is TRBJ1-2 and V is TRBV11-1; no firm D call. The CDR3 loop spans 13 amino acids. The V and J ends lost 4 bases and 0 bases respectively, with 6 bases between them. Germline loops: CDR1 SGHAT, CDR2 FQDESV (reference sequence).

The genes are TRBV2 and TRBJ2-2; 8 bases align to TRBD1. Germline V lookup: CDR1 SNHLY, CDR2 FYNNEI. Trimming removed 5 bases from V and 4 bases from J; junction bases left unmatched: 3. This CDR3 comprises 14 residues. CDR3 sequence: CASSWDRTTGELFF. CDR3 sequence (DNA): TGTGCCAGCAGTTGGGACAGGACCACCGGGGAGCTGTTTTTT.

This clonotype appeared once. The rearrangement joins TRBV4-1 to TRBJ1-2; the D gene is possibly TRBD1 (5 bases). CDR1 is MGHRA and CDR2 is YSYEKL in the germline V gene. CDR3 length: 18 amino acids. V was shortened by 1 base and J by 4 bases, with 22 bases between the two germline ends. The CDR3 sequence is CASSQVGGRVKEGYGYTF. In DNA, the CDR3 is TGCGCCAGCAGCCAAGTTGGTGGCAGGGTAAAGGAGGGCTATGGCTACACCTTC.

The genes are TRBV3-1 and TRBJ2-6, with D unresolved. The ends were cut back, 1 base at V and 1 base at J, with 5 bases in the middle. CDR1 is LGHDT, CDR2 YNNKEL, per germline (reference sequence). CDR3 length: 15 amino acids. The CDR3 reads CASSQVTSGANVLTF. CDR3 in DNA: TGTGCCAGCAGCCAAGTGACGTCTGGGGCCAACGTCCTGACTTTC.

This chain uses TRBV16 with TRBJ1-4; 7 positions match TRBD1. J lost 8 bases, V lost 4 bases, and 7 bases had no gene match. This CDR3 comprises 14 residues. Per germline, CDR1 KGHSY and CDR2 FQNENV. The chain's CDR3 is CASSLQGGREKLFF. DNA for the CDR3: TGTGCCAGCAGCCTTCAGGGGGGACGAGAAAAACTGTTTTTT.

This clonotype has a single count. The chain has TRBV18 and TRBJ2-5; TRBD2 matches at 9 bases. Germline trimming cut 1 base from V and 5 bases from J; bases unmatched to any gene: 5. Germline-derived CDR1 and CDR2 are KGHSH and LQKENI. The CDR3 is 15 amino acids. CDR3 DNA: TGTGCCAGCTCACCACTAGCGGGGGCGTCGGAGACCCAGTACTTC. Translating it yields CASSPLAGASETQYF.

The J gene is TRBJ1-5, the V gene TRBV20-1; D gene ambiguous. CDR3 length equals 12 residues. V was trimmed by 6 bases and J by 9 bases, leaving 15 bases between them. The V gene's germline CDR1 is DFQATT and CDR2 SNEGSKA (reference sequence). CDR3 sequence: CSARTGMGPQHF. The CDR3 DNA reads as TGCAGTGCAAGGACCGGGATGGGGCCCCAGCATTTT.

The V gene is TRBV15, the J gene TRBJ2-6, with D possibly being TRBD1 (6 bases). The germline CDR1 and CDR2 sequences are LNHNV and YYDKDF (reference sequence). Trimming took 2 bases from V and 5 from J, leaving 16 bases between them. The CDR3 consists of 17 residues. DNA for the CDR3: TGTGCCACCAGCAGACTAGCACAGGGCGGCTGGGCCAACGTCCTGACTTTC. Its protein is CATSRLAQGGWANVLTF. Variable domain in full (rest from reference TRBV15 and TRBJ2-6): DAMVIQNPRYQVTQFGKPVTLSCSQTLNHNVMYWYQQKSSQAPKLLFHYYDKDFNNEADTPDNFQSRRPNTSFCFLDIRSPGLGDTAMYLCATSRLAQGGWANVLTFGAGSRLTVL.

The count of this clonotype is one. Here the CDR3 reads CASSSLGTGANVLTF. For the CDR3, the DNA is TGTGCCAGCAGTTCCCTGGGGACTGGGGCCAACGTCCTGACTTTC. This chain joins TRBV7-3 and TRBJ2-6; D remains unclear. V lost 6 bases to trimming and J lost 2 bases, with 11 bases between them. The CDR3 is 15 residues long. The germline CDR1 and CDR2 sequences are SGHTA and FQGTGA.

The table lists this clonotype with a count of one. J is TRBJ2-7 and V is TRBV7-2; 8 positions match TRBD1. V shed 0 bases and J 3 bases; nucleotides not matched to a gene: 4. Germline CDR1 reads SGHTA; CDR2 reads FQGNSA. The CDR3 loop spans 15 amino acids. The CDR3 coding sequence is TGTGCCAGCAGCTTAGCCCGGGACAGGCACTACGAGCAGTACTTC. Protein: CASSLARDRHYEQYF.

The genes are TRBV13 and TRBJ2-7, with a tentative D call TRBD1 (6 bases). Germline V CDR1 and CDR2: PRHDT, FYEKMQ (reference sequence). This CDR3 is built from 14 residues. With 1 base removed from V and 7 bases from J, the gap between germline ends came to 14 bases. Written as DNA, the CDR3 is TGTGCCAGCAGCTTAGTACAGGGTGGGGAGGAGCAGTACTTC. This encodes CASSLVQGGEEQYF.

The rearrangement uses TRBV29-1 and TRBJ1-1, with TRBD1 identical over 9 bases. The trim removed 2 bases at V and 6 bases at J, leaving 4 bases unmatched. The CDR3 is 13 amino acids. In germline, CDR1 is SQVTM, CDR2 ANQGSEA. The CDR3 bases are TGCAGCGTTGAATCCCGACAGGGGGCTGAAGCTTTCTTT. This translates into CSVESRQGAEAFF. Complete variable domain (other parts from reference TRBV29-1 and TRBJ1-1): SAVISQKPSRDICQRGTSLTIQCQVDSQVTMMFWYRQQPGQSLTLIATANQGSEATYESGFVIDKFPISRPNLTFSTLTVSNMSPEDSSIYLCSVESRQGAEAFFGQGTRLTVV.

The chain has TRBV4-2 and TRBJ1-1; D is ambiguous. The germline gives CDR1 LGHNA, CDR2 YNFKEQ. Trimming removed 1 base from V and 1 base from J, with 7 bases in between. This CDR3 has 14 residues. CDR3 DNA: TGTGCCAGCAGCCAAGTCGACACGAACACTGAAGCTTTCTTT. This translates into CASSQVDTNTEAFF.